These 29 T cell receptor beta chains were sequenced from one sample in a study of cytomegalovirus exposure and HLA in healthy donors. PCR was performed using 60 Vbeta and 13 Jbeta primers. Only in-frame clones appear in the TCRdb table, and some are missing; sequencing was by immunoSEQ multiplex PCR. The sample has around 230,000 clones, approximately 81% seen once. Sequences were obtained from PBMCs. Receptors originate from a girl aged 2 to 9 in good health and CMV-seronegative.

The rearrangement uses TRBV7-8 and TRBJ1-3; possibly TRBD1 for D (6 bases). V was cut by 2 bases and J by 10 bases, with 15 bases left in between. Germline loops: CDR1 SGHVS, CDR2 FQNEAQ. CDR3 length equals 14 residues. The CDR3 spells CASSLNRDRKTIYF. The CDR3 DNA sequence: TGTGCCAGCAGCTTAAACAGGGATAGGAAGACCATATATTTT. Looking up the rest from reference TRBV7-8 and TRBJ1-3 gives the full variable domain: GAGVSQSPRYKVAKRGQDVALRCDPISGHVSLFWYQQALGQGPEFLTYFQNEAQLDKSGLPSDRFFAERPEGSVSTLKIQRTQQEDSAVYLCASSLNRDRKTIYFGEGSWLTVV.

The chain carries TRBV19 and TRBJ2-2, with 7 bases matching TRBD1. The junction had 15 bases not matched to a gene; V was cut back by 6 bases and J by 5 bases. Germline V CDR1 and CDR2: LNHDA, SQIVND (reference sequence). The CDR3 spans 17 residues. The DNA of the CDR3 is TGTGCCAGTAGCCGACCCCAACAGGGGAGAAATACCGGGGAGCTGTTTTTT. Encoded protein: CASSRPQQGRNTGELFF.

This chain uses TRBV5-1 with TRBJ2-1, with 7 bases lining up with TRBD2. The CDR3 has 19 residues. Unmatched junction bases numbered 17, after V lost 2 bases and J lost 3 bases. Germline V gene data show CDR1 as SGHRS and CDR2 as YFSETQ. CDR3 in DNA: TGCGCCAGCAGCTTAGGGACGGGAGGAGGCCTTGGGCTCTACAATGAGCAGTTCTTC. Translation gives CASSLGTGGGLGLYNEQFF. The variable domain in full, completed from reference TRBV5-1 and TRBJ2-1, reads KAGVTQTPRYLIKTRGQQVTLSCSPISGHRSVSWYQQTPGQGLQFLFEYFSETQRNKGNFPGRFSGRQFSNSRSEMNVSTLELGDSALYLCASSLGTGGGLGLYNEQFFGPGTRLTVL.

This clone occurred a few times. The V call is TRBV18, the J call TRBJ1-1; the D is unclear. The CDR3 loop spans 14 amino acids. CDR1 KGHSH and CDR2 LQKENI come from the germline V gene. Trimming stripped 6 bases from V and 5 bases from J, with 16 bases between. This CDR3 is CASSQADIGTEAFF. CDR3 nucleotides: TGTGCCAGCTCCCAAGCCGACATTGGGACTGAAGCTTTCTTT.

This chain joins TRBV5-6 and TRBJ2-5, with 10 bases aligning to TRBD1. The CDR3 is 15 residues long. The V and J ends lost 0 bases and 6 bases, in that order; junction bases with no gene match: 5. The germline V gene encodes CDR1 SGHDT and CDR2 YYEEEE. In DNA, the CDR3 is TGTGCCAGCAGCTTGGGGAGACAGGGGGCGCAGACCCAGTACTTC. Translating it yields CASSLGRQGAQTQYF.

CDR3 region: CAWSVGGRETQYF. DNA of the CDR3: TGTGCCTGGAGTGTAGGGGGCCGGGAGACCCAGTACTTC. The chain uses TRBV30 and TRBJ2-5, with 7 bases matching TRBD1. The CDR3 runs 13 residues. With 0 bases clipped from V and 5 bases from J, the junction kept 3 bases outside the gene matches. Germline V gives CDR1 GTSNPN, CDR2 SVGIG (reference sequence).

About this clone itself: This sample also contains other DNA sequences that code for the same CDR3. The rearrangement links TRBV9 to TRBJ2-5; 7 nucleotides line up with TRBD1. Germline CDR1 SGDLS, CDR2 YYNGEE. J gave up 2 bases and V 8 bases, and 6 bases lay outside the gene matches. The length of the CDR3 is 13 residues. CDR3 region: CARERDSQETQYF. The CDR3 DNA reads TGTGCCAGGGAAAGGGACAGTCAAGAGACCCAGTACTTC.

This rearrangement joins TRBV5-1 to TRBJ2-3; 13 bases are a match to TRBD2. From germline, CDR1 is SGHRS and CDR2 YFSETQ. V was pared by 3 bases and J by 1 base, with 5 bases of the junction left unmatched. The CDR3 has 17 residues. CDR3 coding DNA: TGCGCCAGCAGCTCAAGACTAGCGGGAGGTGGCACAGATACGCAGTATTTT. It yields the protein CASSSRLAGGGTDTQYF.

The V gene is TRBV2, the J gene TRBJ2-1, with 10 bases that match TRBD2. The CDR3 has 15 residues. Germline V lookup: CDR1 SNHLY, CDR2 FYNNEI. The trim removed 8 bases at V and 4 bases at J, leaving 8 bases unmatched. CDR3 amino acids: CASQPLAGVYNEQFF. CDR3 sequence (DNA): TGTGCCAGCCAACCTCTAGCGGGGGTTTACAATGAGCAGTTCTTC.

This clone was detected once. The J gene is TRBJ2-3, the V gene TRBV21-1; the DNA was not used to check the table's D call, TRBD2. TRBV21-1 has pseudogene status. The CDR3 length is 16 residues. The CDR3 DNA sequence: TGTGCCAGCAGCAAAGTACTAGCGGGAGATACAGATACGCAGTATTTT. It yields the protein CASSKVLAGDTDTQYF.

As DNA, the CDR3 is TGTGCCAGCAGCCTGGGACAGGTGAACACTGAAGCTTTCTTT. Translation: CASSLGQVNTEAFF. The chain links TRBV5-4 to TRBJ1-1; 8 nucleotides line up with TRBD1. V lost 4 bases, J lost 0 bases, and 2 bases stayed unmatched. This CDR3 has 14 residues. CDR1 is SGHNT, CDR2 YYREEE, per germline (reference sequence).

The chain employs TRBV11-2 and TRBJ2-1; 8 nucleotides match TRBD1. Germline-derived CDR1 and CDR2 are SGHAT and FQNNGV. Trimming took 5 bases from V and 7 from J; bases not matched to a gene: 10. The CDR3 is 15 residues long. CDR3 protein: CASSLGQGWGNEQFF. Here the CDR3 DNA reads TGTGCCAGCAGCCTCGGACAGGGATGGGGAAATGAGCAGTTCTTC.

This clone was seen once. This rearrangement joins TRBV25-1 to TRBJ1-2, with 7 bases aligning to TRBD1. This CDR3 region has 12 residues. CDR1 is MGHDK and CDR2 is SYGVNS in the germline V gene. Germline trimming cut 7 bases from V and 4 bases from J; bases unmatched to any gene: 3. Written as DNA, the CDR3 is TGTGCCAGCATGGACAGGACCTATGGCTACACCTTC. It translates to CASMDRTYGYTF.

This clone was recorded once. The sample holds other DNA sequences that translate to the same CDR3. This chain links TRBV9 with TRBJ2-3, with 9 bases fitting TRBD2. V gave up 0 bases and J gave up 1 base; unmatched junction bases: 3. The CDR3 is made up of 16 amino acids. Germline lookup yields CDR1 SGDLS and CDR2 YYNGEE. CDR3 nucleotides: TGTGCCAGCAGCGTAGAGGCGGGAGGGGGCACAGATACGCAGTATTTT. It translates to CASSVEAGGGTDTQYF.

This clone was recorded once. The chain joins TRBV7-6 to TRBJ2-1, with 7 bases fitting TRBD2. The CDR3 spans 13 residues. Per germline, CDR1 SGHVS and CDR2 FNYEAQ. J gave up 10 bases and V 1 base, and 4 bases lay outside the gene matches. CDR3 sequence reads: CASSLGGGSEQFF. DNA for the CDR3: TGTGCCAGCAGCTTAGGGGGAGGGTCGGAGCAGTTCTTC.

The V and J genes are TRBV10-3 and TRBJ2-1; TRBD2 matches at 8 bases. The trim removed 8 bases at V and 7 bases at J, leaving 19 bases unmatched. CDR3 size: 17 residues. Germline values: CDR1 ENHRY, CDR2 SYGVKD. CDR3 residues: CAIRMVPPGLVKNEQFF. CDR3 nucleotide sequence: TGTGCCATCCGCATGGTTCCTCCGGGACTAGTGAAAAATGAGCAGTTCTTC.

CDR3 DNA sequence: TGCGCCAGCAGCTTGTTGGGTCTAGCGGGGAGATACAATGAGCAGTTCTTC. It encodes CASSLLGLAGRYNEQFF. The genes are TRBV5-1 and TRBJ2-1, with 9 nucleotides matching TRBD2. This CDR3 region has 17 residues. The V gene end was trimmed by 1 base and the J gene end by 4 bases; junction bases not matched to a gene: 9. Germline V CDR1 and CDR2: SGHRS, YFSETQ.

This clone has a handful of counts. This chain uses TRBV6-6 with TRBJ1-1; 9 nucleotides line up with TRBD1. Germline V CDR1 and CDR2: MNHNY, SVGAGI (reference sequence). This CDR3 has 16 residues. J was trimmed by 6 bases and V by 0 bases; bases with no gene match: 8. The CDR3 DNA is TGTGCCAGCAGTTACTCACTAGGGGGACAGGGCTCTGAAGCTTTCTTT. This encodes CASSYSLGGQGSEAFF.

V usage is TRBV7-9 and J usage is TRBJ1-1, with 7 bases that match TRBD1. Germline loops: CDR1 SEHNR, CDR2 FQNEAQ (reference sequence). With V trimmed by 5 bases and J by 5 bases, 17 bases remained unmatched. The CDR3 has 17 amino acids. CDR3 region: CASSLRAHRGKGTEAFF. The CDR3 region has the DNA TGTGCCAGCAGCCTGCGGGCCCACAGGGGCAAAGGGACTGAAGCTTTCTTT.

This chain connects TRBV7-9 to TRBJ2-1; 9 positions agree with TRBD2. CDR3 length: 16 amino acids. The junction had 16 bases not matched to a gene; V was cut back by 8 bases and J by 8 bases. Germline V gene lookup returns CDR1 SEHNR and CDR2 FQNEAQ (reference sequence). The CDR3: CASHVRAGGKVDEQFF. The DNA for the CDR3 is TGTGCCAGCCACGTGAGGGCGGGGGGGAAGGTAGATGAGCAGTTCTTC.

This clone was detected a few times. As DNA, the CDR3 is TGTGCCAGCAGCTTAAGTGGGGGGAATTATTCACCCCTCCACTTT. It is translated as CASSLSGGNYSPLHF. The V gene is TRBV7-9, the J gene TRBJ1-6, with D tentatively TRBD1 (5 bases). The germline V gene encodes CDR1 SEHNR and CDR2 FQNEAQ (reference sequence). The CDR3 consists of 15 residues. V lost 2 bases to trimming and J lost 8 bases, with 13 bases between them.

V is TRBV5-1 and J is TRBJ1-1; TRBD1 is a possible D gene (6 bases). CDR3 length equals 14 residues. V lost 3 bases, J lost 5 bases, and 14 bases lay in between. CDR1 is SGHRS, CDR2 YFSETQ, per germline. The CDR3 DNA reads TGCGCCAGCAGCTCCAGGACAGATTCGACTGAAGCTTTCTTT. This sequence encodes CASSSRTDSTEAFF.

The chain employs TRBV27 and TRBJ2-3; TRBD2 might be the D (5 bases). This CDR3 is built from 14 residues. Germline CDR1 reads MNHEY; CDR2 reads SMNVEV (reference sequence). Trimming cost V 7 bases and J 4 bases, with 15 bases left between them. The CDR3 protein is CASKDWLAADTQYF. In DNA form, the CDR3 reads TGTGCCAGCAAGGACTGGCTAGCAGCAGATACGCAGTATTTT.

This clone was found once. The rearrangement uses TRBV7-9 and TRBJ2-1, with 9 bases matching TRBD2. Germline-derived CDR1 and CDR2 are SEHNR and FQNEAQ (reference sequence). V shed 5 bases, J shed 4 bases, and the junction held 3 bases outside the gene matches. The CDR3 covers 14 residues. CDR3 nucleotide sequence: TGTGCCAGCAGCCCGGGACTAGCTTACAATGAGCAGTTCTTC. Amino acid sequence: CASSPGLAYNEQFF.

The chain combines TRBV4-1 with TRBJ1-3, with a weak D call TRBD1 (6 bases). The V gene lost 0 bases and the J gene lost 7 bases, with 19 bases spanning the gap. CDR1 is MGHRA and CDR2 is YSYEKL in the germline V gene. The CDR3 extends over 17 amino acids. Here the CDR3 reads CASSQELLVRGGNTIYF. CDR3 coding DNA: TGCGCCAGCAGCCAAGAGTTGTTGGTCAGGGGAGGGAACACCATATATTTT.

The CDR3 loop reads CAWDQGRGQPQHF. In nucleotides, the CDR3 is TGTGCCTGGGATCAGGGCCGGGGGCAGCCCCAGCATTTT. The V call is TRBV30, the J call TRBJ1-5; tentative D call: TRBD1 (5 bases). V was pared by 5 bases and J by 7 bases, with 15 bases between. CDR3 length: 13 residues. Germline loops: CDR1 GTSNPN, CDR2 SVGIG (reference sequence).

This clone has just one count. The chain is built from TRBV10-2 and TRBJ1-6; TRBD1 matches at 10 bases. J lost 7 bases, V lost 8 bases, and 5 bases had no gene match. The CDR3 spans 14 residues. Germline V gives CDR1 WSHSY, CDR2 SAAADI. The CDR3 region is CASLRDRGNSPLHF. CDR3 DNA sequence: TGCGCCAGCCTCAGGGACAGGGGCAATTCACCCCTCCACTTT.

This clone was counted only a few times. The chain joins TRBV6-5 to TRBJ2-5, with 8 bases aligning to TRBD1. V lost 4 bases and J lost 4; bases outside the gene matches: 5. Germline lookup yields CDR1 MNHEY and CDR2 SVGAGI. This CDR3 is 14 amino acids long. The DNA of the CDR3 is TGTGCCAGCAGTTCCCCAGGGGGCAGAGAGACCCAGTACTTC. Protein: CASSSPGGRETQYF.

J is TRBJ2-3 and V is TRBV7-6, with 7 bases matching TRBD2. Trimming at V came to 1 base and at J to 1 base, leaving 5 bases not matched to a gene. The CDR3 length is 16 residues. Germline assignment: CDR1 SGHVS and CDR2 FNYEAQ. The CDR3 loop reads CASSLGILAGTDTQYF. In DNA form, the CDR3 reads TGTGCCAGCAGCTTAGGTATTCTAGCGGGCACAGATACGCAGTATTTT.